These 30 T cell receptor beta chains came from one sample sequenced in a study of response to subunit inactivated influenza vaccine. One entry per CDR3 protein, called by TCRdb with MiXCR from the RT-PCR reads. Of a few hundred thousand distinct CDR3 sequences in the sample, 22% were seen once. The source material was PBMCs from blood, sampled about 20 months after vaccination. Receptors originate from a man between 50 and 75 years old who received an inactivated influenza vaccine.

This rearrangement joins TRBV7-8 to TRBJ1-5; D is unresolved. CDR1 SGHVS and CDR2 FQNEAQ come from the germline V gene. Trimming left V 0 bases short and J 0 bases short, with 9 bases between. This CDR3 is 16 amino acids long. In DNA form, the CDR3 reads TGTGCCAGCAGCTTAGCCTCTCAGTATAGCAATCAGCCCCAGCATTTT. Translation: CASSLASQYSNQPQHF. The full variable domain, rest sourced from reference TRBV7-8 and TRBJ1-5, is GAGVSQSPRYKVAKRGQDVALRCDPISGHVSLFWYQQALGQGPEFLTYFQNEAQLDKSGLPSDRFFAERPEGSVSTLKIQRTQQEDSAVYLCASSLASQYSNQPQHFGDGTRLSIL.

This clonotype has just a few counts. The DNA for the CDR3 is TGTGCCAGCAGCCTTGTCCTGGAGGAAAAACTGTTTTTT. Protein product: CASSLVLEEKLFF. The J gene is TRBJ1-4, the V gene TRBV4-2; D is undetermined. Germline lookup yields CDR1 LGHNA and CDR2 YNFKEQ. V lost 4 bases and J lost 8, with 11 bases in between. CDR3 length equals 13 residues.

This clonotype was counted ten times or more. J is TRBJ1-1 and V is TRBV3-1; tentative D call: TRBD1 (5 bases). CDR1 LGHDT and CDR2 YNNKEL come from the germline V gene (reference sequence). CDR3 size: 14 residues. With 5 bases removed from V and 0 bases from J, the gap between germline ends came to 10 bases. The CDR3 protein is CASSNEGLNTEAFF. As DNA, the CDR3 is TGTGCCAGCAGCAACGAGGGACTGAACACTGAAGCTTTCTTT.

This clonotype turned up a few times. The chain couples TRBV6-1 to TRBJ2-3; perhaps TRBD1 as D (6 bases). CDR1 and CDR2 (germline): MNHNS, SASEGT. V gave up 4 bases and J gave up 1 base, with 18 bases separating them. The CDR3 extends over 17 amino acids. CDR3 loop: CASSGPGHGWGTDTQYF. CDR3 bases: TGTGCCAGCAGTGGACCGGGACACGGGTGGGGCACAGATACGCAGTATTTT.

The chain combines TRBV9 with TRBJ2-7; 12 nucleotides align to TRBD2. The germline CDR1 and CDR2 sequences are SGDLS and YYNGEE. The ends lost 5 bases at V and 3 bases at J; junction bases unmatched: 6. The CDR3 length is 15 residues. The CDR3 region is CASSVGTSGFYEQYF. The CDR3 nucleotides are TGTGCCAGCAGTGTTGGGACTAGCGGGTTCTACGAGCAGTACTTC.

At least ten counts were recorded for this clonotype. The CDR3 here is CASSSGTGSYEQYF. In nucleotides, the CDR3 is TGCGCCAGCAGCTCCGGGACAGGCTCCTACGAGCAGTACTTC. The chain joins TRBV5-1 to TRBJ2-7; 8 bases are shared with TRBD1. The germline V gene encodes CDR1 SGHRS and CDR2 YFSETQ. V dropped 3 bases and J dropped 0; count of bases not matched to a gene: 2. This CDR3 comprises 14 residues.

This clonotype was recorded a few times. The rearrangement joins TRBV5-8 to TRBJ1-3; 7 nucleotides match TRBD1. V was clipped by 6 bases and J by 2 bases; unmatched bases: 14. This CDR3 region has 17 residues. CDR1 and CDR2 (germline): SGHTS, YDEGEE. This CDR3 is CASNPDRRPRTGNTIYF. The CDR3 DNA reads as TGTGCCAGCAACCCGGACAGGCGACCTCGCACTGGAAACACCATATATTTT.

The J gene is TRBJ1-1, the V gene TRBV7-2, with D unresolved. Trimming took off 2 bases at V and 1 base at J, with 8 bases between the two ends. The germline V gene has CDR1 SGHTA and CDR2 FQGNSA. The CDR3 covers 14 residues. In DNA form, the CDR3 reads TGTGCCAGCAGCTTACGACATGGGAACACTGAAGCTTTCTTT. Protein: CASSLRHGNTEAFF.

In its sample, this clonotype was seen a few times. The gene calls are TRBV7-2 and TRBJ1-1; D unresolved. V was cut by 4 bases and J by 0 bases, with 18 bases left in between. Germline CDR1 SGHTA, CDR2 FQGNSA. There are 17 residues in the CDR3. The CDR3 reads CASSYSTWYEMNTEAFF. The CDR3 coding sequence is TGTGCCAGCAGCTACTCAACCTGGTACGAGATGAACACTGAAGCTTTCTTT. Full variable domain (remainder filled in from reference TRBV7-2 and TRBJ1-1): GAGVSQSPSNKVTEKGKDVELRCDPISGHTALYWYRQSLGQGLEFLIYFQGNSAPDKSGLPSDRFSAERTGGSVSTLTIQRTQQEDSAVYLCASSYSTWYEMNTEAFFGQGTRLTVV.

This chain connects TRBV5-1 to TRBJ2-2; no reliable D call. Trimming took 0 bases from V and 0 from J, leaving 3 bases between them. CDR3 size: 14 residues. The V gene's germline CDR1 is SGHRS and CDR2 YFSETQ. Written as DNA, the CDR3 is TGCGCCAGCAGCTTGGCCACGAACACCGGGGAGCTGTTTTTT. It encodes CASSLATNTGELFF.

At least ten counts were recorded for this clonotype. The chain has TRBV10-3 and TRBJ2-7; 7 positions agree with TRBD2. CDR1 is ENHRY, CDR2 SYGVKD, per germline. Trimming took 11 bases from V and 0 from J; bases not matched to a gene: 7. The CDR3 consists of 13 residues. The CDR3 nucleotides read TGTGCCGTGGGCCGGACTAGCTCCTACGAGCAGTACTTC. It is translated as CAVGRTSSYEQYF.

CDR3 amino acids: CSVSYTEAFF. CDR3 sequence (DNA): TGCAGCGTGTCGTACACTGAAGCTTTCTTT. The chain recombines TRBV29-1 with TRBJ1-1; D not resolved. The ends were cut back, 6 bases at V and 3 bases at J, with 5 bases in the middle. This CDR3 has 10 residues. CDR1 and CDR2 from the germline V gene are SQVTM and ANQGSEA.

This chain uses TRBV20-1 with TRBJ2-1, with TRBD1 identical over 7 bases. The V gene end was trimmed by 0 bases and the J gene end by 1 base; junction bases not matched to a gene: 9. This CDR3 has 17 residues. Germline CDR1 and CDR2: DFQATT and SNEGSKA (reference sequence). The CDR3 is CSARDDRTRGSYNEQFF. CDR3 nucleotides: TGCAGTGCTAGAGATGACAGGACCAGGGGGTCCTACAATGAGCAGTTCTTC.

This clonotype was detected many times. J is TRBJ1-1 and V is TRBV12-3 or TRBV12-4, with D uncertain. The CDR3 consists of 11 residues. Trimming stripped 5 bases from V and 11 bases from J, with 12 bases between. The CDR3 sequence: CASSLGVGAFF. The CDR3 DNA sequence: TGTGCCAGCAGTCTCGGGGTTGGGGCTTTCTTT.

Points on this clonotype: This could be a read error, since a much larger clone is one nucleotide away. CDR3 nucleotides: TGTGCCGGCAGCTCGGCGAGGGTTTTGGGTACTGAAGCTTTCTTT. This sequence encodes CAGSSARVLGTEAFF. This chain links TRBV7-9 with TRBJ1-1; D remains unclear. Germline V lookup: CDR1 SEHNR, CDR2 FQNEAQ (reference sequence). This CDR3 is built from 15 residues.

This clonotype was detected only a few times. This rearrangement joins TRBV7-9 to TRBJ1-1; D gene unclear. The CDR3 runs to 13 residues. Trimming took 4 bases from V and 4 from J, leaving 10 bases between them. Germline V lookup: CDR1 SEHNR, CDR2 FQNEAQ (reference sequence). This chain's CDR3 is CASSSSSSTEAFF. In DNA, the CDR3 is TGTGCCAGCAGCTCCTCAAGCAGCACTGAAGCTTTCTTT.

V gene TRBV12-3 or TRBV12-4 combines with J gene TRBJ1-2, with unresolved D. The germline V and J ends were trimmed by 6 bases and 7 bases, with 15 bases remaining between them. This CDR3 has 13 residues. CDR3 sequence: CASSLGGLFGYTF. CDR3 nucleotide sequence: TGTGCCAGCAGCCTTGGAGGGTTATTTGGCTACACCTTC.

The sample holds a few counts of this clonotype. CDR3 residues: CASSREGQGGTEAFF. The CDR3 nucleotides read TGCGCCAGCAGCCGCGAAGGACAGGGGGGCACTGAAGCTTTCTTT. V gene TRBV4-1 combines with J gene TRBJ1-1; 10 bases agree with TRBD1. Per the germline V gene, CDR1 is MGHRA and CDR2 is YSYEKL. This CDR3 is 15 amino acids long. V dropped 4 bases and J dropped 4; count of bases not matched to a gene: 6.

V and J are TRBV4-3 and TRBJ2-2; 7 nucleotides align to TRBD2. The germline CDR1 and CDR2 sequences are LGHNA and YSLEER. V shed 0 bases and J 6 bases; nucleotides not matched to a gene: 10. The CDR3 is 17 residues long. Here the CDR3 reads CASSQDGGVLDPGELFF. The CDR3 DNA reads TGCGCCAGCAGCCAAGATGGGGGGGTTCTCGATCCCGGGGAGCTGTTTTTT.

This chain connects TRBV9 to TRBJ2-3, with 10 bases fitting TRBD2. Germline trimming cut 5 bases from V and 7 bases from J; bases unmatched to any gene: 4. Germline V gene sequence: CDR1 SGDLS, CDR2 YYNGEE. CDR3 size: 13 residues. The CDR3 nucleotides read TGTGCCAGCAGAGCTAGCGGGAGAAATACGCAGTATTTT. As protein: CASRASGRNTQYF.

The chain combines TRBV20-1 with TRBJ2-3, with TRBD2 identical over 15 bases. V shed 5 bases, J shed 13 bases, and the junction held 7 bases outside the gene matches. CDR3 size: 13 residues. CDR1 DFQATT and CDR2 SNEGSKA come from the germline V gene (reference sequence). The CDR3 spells CSAPRTSGGEKYF. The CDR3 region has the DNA TGCAGTGCTCCTCGGACTAGCGGGGGGGAAAAGTATTTT.

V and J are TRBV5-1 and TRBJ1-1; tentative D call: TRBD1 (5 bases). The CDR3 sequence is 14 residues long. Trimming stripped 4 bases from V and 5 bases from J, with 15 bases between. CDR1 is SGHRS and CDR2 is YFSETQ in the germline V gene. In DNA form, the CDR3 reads TGCGCCAGCAGCGCGGACGTGGGGGGAACTGAAGCTTTCTTT. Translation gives CASSADVGGTEAFF.

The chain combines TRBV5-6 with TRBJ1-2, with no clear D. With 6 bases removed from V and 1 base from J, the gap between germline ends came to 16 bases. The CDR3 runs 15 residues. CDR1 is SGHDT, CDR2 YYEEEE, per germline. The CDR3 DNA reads TGTGCCAGCACTGAGTTTGGACGGTTTAACTATGGCTACACCTTC. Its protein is CASTEFGRFNYGYTF.

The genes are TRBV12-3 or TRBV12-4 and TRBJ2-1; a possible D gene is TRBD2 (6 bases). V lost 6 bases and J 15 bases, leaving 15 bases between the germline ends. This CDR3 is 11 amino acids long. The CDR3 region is CASRFRRGGFF. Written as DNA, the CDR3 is TGTGCCAGCAGATTCCGACGGGGAGGGTTCTTC.

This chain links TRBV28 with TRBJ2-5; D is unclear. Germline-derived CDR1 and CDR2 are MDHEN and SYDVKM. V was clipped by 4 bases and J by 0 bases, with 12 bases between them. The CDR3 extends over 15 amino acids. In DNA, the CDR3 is TGTGCCAGCAGTTCATCCGGACCGAACCAAGAGACCCAGTACTTC. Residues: CASSSSGPNQETQYF.

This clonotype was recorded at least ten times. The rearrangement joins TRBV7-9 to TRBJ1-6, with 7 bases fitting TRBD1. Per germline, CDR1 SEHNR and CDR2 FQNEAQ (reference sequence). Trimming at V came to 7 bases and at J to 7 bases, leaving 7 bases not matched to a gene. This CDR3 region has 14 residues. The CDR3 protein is CASNAGTENSPLHF. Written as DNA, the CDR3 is TGTGCCAGCAATGCCGGGACAGAGAATTCACCCCTCCACTTT.

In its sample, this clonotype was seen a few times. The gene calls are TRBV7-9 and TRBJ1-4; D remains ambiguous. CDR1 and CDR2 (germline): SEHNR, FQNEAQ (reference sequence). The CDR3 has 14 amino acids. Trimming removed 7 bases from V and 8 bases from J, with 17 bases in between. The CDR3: CASNLPGLGEKLFF. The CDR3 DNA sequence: TGTGCCAGCAACCTGCCCGGGTTAGGCGAAAAACTGTTTTTT.

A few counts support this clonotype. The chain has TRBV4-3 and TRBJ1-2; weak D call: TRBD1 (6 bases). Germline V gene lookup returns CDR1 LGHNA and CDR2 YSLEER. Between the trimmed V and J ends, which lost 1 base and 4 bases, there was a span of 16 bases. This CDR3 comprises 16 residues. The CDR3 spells CASSQASSRGGYGYTF. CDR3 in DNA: TGCGCCAGCAGCCAAGCCTCCTCCAGGGGTGGCTATGGCTACACCTTC.

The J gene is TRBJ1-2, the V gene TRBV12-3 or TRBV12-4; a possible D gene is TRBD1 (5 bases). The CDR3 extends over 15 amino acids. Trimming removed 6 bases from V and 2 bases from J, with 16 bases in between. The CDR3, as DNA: TGTGCCAGCAGGTTGGTCGGACAAACCAACTATGGCTACACCTTC. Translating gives CASRLVGQTNYGYTF.

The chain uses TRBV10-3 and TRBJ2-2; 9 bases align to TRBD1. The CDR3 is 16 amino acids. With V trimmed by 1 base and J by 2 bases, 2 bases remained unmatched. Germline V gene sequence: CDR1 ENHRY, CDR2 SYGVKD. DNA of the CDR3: TGTGCCATCAGTGAGTGGACAGGGGCTAACACCGGGGAGCTGTTTTTT. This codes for CAISEWTGANTGELFF.